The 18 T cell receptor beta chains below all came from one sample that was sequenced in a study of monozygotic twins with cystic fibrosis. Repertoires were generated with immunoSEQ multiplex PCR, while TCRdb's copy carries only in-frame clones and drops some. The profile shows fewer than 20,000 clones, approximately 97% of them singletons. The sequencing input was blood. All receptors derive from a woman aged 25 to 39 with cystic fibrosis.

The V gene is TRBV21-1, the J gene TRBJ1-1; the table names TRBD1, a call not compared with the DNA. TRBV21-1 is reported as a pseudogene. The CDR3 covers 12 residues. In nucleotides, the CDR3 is TGTGCCAGCAGCAAGGGGACAGCCGAAGCTTTCTTT. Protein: CASSKGTAEAFF.

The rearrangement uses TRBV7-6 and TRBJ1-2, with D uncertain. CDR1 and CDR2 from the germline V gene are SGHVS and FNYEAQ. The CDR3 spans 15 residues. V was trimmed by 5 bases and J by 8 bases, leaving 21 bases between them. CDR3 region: CASSREAGGVIGYTF. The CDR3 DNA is TGTGCCAGCAGCCGTGAAGCCGGCGGAGTGATCGGCTACACCTTC.

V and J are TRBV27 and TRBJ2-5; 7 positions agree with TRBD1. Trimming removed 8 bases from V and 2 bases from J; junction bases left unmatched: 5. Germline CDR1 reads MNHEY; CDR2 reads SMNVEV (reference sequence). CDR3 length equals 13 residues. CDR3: CASGRGRQETQYF. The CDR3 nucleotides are TGTGCCAGCGGAAGGGGGCGTCAAGAGACCCAGTACTTC.

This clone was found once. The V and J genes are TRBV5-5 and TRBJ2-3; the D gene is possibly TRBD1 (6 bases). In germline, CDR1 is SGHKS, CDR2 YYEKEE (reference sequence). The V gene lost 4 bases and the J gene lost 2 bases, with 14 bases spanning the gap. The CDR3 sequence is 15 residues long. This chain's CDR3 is CASSRWTVFTDTQYF. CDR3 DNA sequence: TGTGCCAGCAGCCGTTGGACAGTCTTCACAGATACGCAGTATTTT.

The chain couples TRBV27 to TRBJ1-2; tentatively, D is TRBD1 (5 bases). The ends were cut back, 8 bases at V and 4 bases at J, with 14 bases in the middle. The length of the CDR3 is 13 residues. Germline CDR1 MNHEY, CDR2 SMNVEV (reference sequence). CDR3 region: CASPPGLLYGYTF. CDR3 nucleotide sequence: TGTGCCAGCCCCCCGGGACTCCTCTATGGCTACACCTTC.

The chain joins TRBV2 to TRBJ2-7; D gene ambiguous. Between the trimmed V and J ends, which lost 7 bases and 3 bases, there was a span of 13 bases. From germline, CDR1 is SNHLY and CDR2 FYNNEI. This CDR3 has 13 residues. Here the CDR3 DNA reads TGTGCCAGCATGGAAGGGCAGCTCTACGAGCAGTACTTC. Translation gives CASMEGQLYEQYF.

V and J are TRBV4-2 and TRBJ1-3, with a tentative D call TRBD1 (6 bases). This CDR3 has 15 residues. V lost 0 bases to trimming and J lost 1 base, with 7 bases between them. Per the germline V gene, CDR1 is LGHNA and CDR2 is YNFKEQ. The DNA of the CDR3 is TGTGCCAGCAGCCAAGAAGGGGGGTCTGGAAACACCATATATTTT. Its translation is CASSQEGGSGNTIYF.

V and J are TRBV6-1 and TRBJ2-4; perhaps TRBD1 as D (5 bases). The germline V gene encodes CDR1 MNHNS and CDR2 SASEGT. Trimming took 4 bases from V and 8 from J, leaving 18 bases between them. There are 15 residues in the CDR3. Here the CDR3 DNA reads TGTGCCAGCAGTGTCAGCCAGGGTATCCAAGACATTCAGTACTTC. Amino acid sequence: CASSVSQGIQDIQYF.

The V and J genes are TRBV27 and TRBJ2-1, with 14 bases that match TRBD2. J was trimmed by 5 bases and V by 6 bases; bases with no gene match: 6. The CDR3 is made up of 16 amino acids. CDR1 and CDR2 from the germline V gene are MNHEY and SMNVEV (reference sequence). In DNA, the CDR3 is TGTGCCAGCAGGCGACCGGGACTAGCGGGAGACAATGAGCAGTTCTTC. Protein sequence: CASRRPGLAGDNEQFF.

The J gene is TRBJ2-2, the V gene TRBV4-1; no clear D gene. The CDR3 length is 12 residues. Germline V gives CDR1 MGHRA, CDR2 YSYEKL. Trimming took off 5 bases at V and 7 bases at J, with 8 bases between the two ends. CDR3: CASSVTGGELFF. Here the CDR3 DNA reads TGCGCCAGCAGCGTGACGGGCGGGGAGCTGTTTTTT.

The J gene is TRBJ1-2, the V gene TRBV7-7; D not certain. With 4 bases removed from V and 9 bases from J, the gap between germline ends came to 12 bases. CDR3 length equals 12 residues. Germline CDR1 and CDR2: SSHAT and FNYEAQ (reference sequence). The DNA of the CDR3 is TGTGCCAGCAGCTCTCAATTTAGGCGCTACACCTTC. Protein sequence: CASSSQFRRYTF. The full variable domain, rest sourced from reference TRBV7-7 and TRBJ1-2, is GAGVSQSPRYKVTKRGQDVTLRCDPISSHATLYWYQQALGQGPEFLTYFNYEAQPDKSGLPSDRFSAERPEGSISTLTIQRTEQRDSAMYRCASSSQFRRYTFGSGTRLTVV.

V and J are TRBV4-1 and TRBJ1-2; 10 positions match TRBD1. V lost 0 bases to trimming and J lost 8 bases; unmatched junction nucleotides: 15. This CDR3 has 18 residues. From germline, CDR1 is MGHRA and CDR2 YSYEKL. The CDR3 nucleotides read TGCGCCAGCAGCCAAGACCGGGGCTTGACAGGGGGCGCGGAAGGCTACACCTTC. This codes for CASSQDRGLTGGAEGYTF.

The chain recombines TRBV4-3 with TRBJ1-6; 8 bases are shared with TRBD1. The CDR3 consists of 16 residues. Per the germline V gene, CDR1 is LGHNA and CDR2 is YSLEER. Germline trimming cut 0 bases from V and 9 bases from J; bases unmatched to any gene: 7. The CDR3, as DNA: TGCGCCAGCAGCCAAGAATACAGGGGGGAAGGTTCACCCCTCCACTTT. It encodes CASSQEYRGEGSPLHF.

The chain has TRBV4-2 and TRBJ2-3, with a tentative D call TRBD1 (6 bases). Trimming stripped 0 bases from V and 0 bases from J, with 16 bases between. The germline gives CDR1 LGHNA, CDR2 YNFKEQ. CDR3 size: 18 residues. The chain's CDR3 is CASSQEGTTGSSTDTQYF. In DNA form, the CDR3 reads TGTGCCAGCAGCCAAGAGGGGACCACAGGGAGTAGCACAGATACGCAGTATTTT.

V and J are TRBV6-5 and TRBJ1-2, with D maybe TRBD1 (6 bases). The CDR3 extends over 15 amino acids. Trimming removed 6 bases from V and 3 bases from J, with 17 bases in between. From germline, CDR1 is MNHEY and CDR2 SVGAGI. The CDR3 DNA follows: TGTGCCAGCAGCCAGAGACAGGTGACGGACTATGGCTACACCTTC. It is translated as CASSQRQVTDYGYTF.

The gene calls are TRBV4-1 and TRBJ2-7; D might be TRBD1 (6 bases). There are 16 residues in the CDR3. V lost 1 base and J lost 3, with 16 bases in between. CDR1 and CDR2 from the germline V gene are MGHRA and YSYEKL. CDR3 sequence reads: CASSQVSRGRGYEQYF. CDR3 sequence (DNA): TGCGCCAGCAGCCAAGTCTCTCGGGGCAGGGGCTACGAGCAGTACTTC.

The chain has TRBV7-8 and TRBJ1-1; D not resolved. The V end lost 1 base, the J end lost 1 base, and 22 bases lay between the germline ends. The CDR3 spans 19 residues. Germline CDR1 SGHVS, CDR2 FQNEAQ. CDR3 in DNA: TGTGCCAGCAGCTTAGTGTTCGCCCAAGGGATTCTCCCGAACACTGAAGCTTTCTTT. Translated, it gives CASSLVFAQGILPNTEAFF.

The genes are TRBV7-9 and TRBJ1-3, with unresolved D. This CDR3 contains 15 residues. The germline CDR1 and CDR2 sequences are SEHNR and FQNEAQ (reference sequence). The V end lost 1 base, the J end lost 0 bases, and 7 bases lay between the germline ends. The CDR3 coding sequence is TGTGCCAGCAGCTTAGAAGGGTCCTCTGGAAACACCATATATTTT. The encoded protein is CASSLEGSSGNTIYF.